This TCR beta chain derives from a study of blood T cell repertoires in COVID-19. Some clones are missing from TCRdb's copy, which holds only in-frame ones; the method was immunoSEQ multiplex PCR. Here the sample spans fewer than 250,000 clones, roughly 83% being singletons. The participants were between about 18 and 90 years old and came from under 25 US areas. Cohort 3 recovered donors had two negative PCRs, clearance, or symptom resolution. Trimming took 4 bases from V and 1 from J, leaving 13 bases between them. CDR3 length: 15 amino acids. The germline V gene encodes CDR1 SGHDN and CDR2 FVKESK. The receptor comes from a woman aged 25 to 39 who had recovered from COVID-19. Sequencing used PBMCs or T cells enriched from blood (not recorded which). The chain couples TRBV14 to TRBJ1-1; the D gene is possibly TRBD1 (6 bases). The CDR3 bases are TGTGCCAGCAGCCCCCAGGGGAACTGGAACACTGAAGCTTTCTTT. Residues: CASSPQGNWNTEAFF.